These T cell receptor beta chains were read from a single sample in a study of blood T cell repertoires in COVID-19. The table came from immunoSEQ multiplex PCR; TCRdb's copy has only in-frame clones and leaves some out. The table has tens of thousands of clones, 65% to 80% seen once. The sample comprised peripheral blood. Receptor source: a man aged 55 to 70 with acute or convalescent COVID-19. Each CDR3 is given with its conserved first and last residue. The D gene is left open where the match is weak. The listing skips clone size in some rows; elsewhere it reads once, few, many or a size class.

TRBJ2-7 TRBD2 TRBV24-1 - TGTGCCACCAGTGATTTCGGGGGAGCGGGAGAGCAGTACTTC CATSDFGGAGEQYF
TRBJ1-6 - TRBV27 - TGTGCCAGCAGTTGGGGGGGAGTCTATAATTCACCCCTCCACTTT CASSWGGVYNSPLHF
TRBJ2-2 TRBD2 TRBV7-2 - TGTGCCAGCAGCTCTAGCGGGTTAGGGGAGCTGTTTTTT CASSSSGLGELFF
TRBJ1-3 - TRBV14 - TGTGCCAGCAGCCACCGGGGGAACACCATATATTTT CASSHRGNTIYF
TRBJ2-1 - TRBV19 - TGTGCCAGTAGTGGCCCATTCAATGAGCAGTTCTTC CASSGPFNEQFF
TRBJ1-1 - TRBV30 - TGTGCCTGGAGTGTACAGGTCAGGGAAGCTTTCTTT CAWSVQVREAFF
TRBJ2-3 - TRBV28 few TGTGCCAGCAGCCCGTTGCCTTACGGGTTTGGAGATACGCAGTATTTT CASSPLPYGFGDTQYF
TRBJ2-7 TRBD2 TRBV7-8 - TGTGCCAGCAGCTTGGGCGCTAGCGGAGGAGAGCAGTACTTC CASSLGASGGEQYF
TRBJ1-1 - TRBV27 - TGTGCCAGCCGCGGGGGAGGCCTTATGAACACTGAAGCTTTCTTT CASRGGGLMNTEAFF
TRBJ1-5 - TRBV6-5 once TGTGCCAGCAGCGTGGGGGAGGGACGGCAGCCCCAGCATTTT CASSVGEGRQPQHF
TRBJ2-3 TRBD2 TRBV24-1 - TGTGCCACCAGTGATGGCCCGGGGGGAAATATTCGTGGGACAGATACGCAGTATTTT CATSDGPGGNIRGTDTQYF
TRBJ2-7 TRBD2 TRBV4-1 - TGCGCCAGCAGCCAAGCGGGACTAGCCTACGAGCAGTACTTC CASSQAGLAYEQYF
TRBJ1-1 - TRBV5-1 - TGCGCCAGCACCGGACAGTTTTTGAACACTGAAGCTTTCTTT CASTGQFLNTEAFF
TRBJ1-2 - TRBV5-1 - TGCGCCAGCAGCTTGGAGGTGCGGGCGGGGTATGGCTACACCTTC CASSLEVRAGYGYTF
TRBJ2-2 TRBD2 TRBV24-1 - TGTGCCACCCGGGCGGGAGAAAACACCGGGGAGCTGTTTTTT CATRAGENTGELFF
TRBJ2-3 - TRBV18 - TGTGCCAGCTCCGGCGGACTATCCGATACGCAGTATTTT CASSGGLSDTQYF
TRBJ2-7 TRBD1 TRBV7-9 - TGTGCCAGCAGCTTGGGGACAGGGGCCTACGAGCAGTACTTC CASSLGTGAYEQYF
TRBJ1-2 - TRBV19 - TGTGCCGCCAGCACAGGGAACAGTTGGAATGGCTACACCTTC CAASTGNSWNGYTF
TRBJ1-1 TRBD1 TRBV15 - TGTGCCACCAGCAGACCCGGACAGGCCATGAACACTGAAGCTTTCTTT CATSRPGQAMNTEAFF
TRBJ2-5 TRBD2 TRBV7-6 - TGTGCCAGCCGGCCCGTGGCGGGAGGCGGGGAGACCCAGTACTTC CASRPVAGGGETQYF
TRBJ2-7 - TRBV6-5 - TGTGCCAGCAGTTACTCGCCGGGAGAGGGCGCCGAGCAGTACTTC CASSYSPGEGAEQYF
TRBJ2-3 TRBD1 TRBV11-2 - TGTGCCAGCAGCGCGGGACAGGGGAGGTCGCAGTATTTT CASSAGQGRSQYF
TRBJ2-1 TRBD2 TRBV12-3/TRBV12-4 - TGTGCCAGCAGTTTAGAAGCGGGAGGCGGGGTGTTCTTC CASSLEAGGGVFF
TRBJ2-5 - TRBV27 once TGTGCCAGCAGTTTAGGACGGGGGAAAGAGACCCAGTACTTC CASSLGRGKETQYF
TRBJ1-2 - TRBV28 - TGTGCCACCGACAGTTTTAACTATGGCTACACCTTC CATDSFNYGYTF
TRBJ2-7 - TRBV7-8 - TGTGCCAGCAGCTTACGGAGGAGCCGGGACGAGCAGTACTTC CASSLRRSRDEQYF
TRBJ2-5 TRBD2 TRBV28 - TGTGCCAGCAGTTTACCCAGCGGGAGGACGTACTCCCAAGAGACCCAGTACTTC CASSLPSGRTYSQETQYF
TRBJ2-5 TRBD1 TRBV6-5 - TGTGCCAGCACCGAGGACAGGGGGCGCGGAGAGACCCAGTACTTC CASTEDRGRGETQYF
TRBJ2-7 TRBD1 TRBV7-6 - TGTGCCAGCAGCTCACCAGGGGGCTACGAGCAGTACTTC CASSSPGGYEQYF
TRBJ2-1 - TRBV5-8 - TGTGCCAGCAGCTTGGAGGTACGCAGGAACAATGAGCAGTTCTTC CASSLEVRRNNEQFF
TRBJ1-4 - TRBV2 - TGTGCCAGCAACTTAGGGGCTTCTACGGGAAAACTGTTTTTT CASNLGASTGKLFF
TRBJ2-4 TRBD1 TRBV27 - TGTGCCAGCAGTAAACGGACAGGCTTAGCCAAAAACATTCAGTACTTC CASSKRTGLAKNIQYF
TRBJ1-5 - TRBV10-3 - TGTGCCATCAGTGAGTCATTAGTTGGCAGGGCTGGGAATCAGCCCCAGCATTTT CAISESLVGRAGNQPQHF
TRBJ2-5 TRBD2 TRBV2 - TGTGCCAGCAGCAGCCTAGCGGGAGTGGAAGAGACCCAGTACTTC CASSSLAGVEETQYF
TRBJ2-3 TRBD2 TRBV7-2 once TGTGCCAGCAGCCAATTCAGCGGGAACGCAGATACGCAGTATTTT CASSQFSGNADTQYF